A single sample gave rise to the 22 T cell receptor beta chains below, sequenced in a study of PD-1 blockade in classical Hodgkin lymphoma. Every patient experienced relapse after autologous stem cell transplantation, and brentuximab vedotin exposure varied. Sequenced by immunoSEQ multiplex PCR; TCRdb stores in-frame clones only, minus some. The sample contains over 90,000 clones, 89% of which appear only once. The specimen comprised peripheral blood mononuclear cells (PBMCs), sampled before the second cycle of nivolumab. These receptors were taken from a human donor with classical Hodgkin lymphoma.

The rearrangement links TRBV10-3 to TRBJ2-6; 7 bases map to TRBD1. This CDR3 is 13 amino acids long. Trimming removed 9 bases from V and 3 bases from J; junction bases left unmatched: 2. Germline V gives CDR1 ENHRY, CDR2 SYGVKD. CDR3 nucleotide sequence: TGTGCCATTTGGACAGGTGGGGCCAACGTCCTGACTTTC. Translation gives CAIWTGGANVLTF.

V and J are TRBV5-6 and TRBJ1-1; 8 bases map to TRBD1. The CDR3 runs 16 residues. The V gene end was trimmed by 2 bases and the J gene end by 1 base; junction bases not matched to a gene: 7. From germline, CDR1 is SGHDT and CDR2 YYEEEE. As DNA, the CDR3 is TGTGCCAGCAGCTTACCACCCGGGACAGGGAACACTGAAGCTTTCTTT. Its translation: CASSLPPGTGNTEAFF.

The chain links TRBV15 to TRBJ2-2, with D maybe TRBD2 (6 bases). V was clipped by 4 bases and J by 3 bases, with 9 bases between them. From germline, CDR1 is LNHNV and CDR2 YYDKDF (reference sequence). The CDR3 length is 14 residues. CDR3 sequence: CATSKDYYTGELFF. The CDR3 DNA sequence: TGTGCCACCAGCAAGGACTACTACACCGGGGAGCTGTTTTTT.

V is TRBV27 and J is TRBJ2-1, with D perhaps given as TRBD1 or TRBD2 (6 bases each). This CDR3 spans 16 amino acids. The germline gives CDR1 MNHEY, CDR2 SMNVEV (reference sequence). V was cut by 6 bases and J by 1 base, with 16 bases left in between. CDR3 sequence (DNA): TGTGCCAGCAGCACACGACAAGGGGGGTCCTACAATGAGCAGTTCTTC. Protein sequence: CASSTRQGGSYNEQFF.

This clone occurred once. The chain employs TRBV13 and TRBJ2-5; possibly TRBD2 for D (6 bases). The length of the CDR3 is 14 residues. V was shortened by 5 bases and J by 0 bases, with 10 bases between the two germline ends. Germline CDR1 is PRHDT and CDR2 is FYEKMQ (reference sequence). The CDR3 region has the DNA TGTGCCAGCAGCCACGGGACTTACCAAGAGACCCAGTACTTC. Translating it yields CASSHGTYQETQYF.

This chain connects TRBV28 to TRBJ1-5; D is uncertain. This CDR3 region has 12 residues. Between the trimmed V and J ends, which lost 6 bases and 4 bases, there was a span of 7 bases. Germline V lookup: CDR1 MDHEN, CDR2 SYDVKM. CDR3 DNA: TGTGCCAGCAGCCTAAATAATCAGCCCCAGCATTTT. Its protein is CASSLNNQPQHF.

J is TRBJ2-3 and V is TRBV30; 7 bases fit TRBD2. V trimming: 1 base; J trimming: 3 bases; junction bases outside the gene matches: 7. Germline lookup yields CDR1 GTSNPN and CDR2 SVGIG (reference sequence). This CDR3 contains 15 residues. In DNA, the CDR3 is TGTGCCTGGAGTGATGGCGGGAGTCGAACAGATACGCAGTATTTT. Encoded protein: CAWSDGGSRTDTQYF.

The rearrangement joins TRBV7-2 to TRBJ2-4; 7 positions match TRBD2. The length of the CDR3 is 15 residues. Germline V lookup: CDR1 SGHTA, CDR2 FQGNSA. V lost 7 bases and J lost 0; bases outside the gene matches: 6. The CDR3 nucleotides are TGTGCCAGCACCCGGGGAGGGAGAGCCAAAAACATTCAGTACTTC. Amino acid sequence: CASTRGGRAKNIQYF.

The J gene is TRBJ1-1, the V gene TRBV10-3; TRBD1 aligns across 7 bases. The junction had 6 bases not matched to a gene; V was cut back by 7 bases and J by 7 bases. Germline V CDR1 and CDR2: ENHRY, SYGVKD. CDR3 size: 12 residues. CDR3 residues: CAIKGDRLEAFF. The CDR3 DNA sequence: TGTGCCATCAAGGGGGACAGACTTGAAGCTTTCTTT.

CDR3 region: CASSSYSLAYQETQYF. DNA for the CDR3: TGTGCCAGCAGCTCCTACTCACTAGCGTACCAAGAGACCCAGTACTTC. This rearrangement joins TRBV5-4 to TRBJ2-5; TRBD2 matches at 7 bases. This CDR3 comprises 16 residues. Germline CDR1 and CDR2: SGHNT and YYREEE (reference sequence). J gave up 0 bases and V 3 bases, and 8 bases lay outside the gene matches.

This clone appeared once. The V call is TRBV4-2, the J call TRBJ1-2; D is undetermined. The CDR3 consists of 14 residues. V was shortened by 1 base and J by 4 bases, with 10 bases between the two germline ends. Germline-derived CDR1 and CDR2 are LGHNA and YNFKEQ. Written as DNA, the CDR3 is TGTGCCAGCAGCCAAGGGAGAGACTTCTATGGCTACACCTTC. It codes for CASSQGRDFYGYTF.

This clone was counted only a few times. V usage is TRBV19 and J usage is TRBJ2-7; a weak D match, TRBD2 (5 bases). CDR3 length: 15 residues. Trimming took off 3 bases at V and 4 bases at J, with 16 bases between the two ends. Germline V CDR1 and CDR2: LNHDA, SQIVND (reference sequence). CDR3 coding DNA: TGTGCCAGTAGTATGGTTGGAGGAACGCTGTACGAGCAGTACTTC. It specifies CASSMVGGTLYEQYF.

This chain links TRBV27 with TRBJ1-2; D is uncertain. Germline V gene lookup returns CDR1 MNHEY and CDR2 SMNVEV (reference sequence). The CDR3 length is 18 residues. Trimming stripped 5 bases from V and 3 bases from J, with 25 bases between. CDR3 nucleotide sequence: TGTGCCAGCAGTCCCACGGCCATACGCGCGGCTAGCTACTATGGCTACACCTTC. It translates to CASSPTAIRAASYYGYTF.

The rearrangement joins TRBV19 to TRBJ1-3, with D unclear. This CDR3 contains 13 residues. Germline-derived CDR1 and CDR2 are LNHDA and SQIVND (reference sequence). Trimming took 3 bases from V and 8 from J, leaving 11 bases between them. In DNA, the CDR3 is TGTGCCAGTAGTATCCCCCCCGGGGACACCATATATTTT. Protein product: CASSIPPGDTIYF.

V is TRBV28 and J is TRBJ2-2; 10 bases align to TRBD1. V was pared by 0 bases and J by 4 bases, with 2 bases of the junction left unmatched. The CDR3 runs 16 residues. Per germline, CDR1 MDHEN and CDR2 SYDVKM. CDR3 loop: CASSLWDRGTTGELFF. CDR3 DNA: TGTGCCAGCAGTTTATGGGACAGGGGGACCACCGGGGAGCTGTTTTTT.

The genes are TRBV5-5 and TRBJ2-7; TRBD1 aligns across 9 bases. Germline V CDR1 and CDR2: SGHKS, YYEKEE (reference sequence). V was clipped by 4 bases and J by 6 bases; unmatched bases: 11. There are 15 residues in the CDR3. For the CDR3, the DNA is TGTGCCAGCAGCACCCTACAGGGGGCCCGCATCGAGCAGTACTTC. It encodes CASSTLQGARIEQYF.

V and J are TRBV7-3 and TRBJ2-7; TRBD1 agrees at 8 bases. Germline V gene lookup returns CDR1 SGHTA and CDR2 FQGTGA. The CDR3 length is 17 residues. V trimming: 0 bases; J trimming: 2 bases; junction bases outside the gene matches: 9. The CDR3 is CASSLTGTGQNTYEQYF. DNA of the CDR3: TGTGCCAGCAGCTTAACGGGGACAGGACAAAACACCTACGAGCAGTACTTC.

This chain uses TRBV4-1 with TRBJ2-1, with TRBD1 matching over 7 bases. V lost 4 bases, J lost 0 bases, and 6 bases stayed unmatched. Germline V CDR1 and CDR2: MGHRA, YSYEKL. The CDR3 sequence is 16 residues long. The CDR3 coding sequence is TGCGCCAGCAGCCTTAAAACAGGGGCCTCCTACAATGAGCAGTTCTTC. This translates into CASSLKTGASYNEQFF.

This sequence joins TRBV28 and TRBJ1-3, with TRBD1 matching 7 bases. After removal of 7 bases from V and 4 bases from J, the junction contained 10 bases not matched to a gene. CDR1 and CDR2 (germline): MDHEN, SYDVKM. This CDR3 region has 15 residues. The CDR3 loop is CASIRQGENGNTIYF. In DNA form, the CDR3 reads TGTGCCAGCATCCGACAGGGTGAAAACGGAAACACCATATATTTT.

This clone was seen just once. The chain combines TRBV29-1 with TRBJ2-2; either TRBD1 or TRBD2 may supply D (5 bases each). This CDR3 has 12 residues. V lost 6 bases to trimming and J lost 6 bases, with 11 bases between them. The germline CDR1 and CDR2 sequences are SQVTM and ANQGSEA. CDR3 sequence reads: CSVGVGSGELFF. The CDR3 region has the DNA TGCAGCGTGGGGGTCGGATCCGGGGAGCTGTTTTTT.

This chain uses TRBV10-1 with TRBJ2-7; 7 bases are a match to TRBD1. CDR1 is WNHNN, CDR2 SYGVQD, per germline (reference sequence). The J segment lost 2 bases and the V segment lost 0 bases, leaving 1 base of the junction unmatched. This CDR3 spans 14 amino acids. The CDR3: CASSESGTAYEQYF. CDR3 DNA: TGCGCCAGCAGTGAGTCGGGGACAGCCTACGAGCAGTACTTC.

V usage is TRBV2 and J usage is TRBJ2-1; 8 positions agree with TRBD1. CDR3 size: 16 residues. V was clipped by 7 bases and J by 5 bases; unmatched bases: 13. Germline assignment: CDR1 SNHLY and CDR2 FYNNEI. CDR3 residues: CASKGQALAWNNEQFF. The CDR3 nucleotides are TGTGCCAGCAAGGGACAGGCCCTAGCGTGGAACAATGAGCAGTTCTTC.